This section outlines one TCR beta chain sequence together with its context. Its antigen is not known. This may be a read error, as it is one base from a much larger clone. These data are taken from a study of T cell repertoires in aging, cancer and after chemotherapy. Study context: Glioblastoma patients receiving temozolomide-based therapy gave paired samples before and after chemotherapy.

With 1 base clipped from V and 0 bases from J, the junction kept 3 bases outside the gene matches. Germline V CDR1 and CDR2: GTSNPN, SVGIG (reference sequence). The CDR3 loop spans 15 amino acids. TRB rearrangements spanning V, D and J were amplified using mixed TRB-A/B primers. Via MiXCR, TCRdb re-called the multiplex PCR reads, giving one row per CDR3 protein. The sample lists some 3,000 distinct CDR3 sequences, about 30% occurring once. TCR beta rearrangements were amplified from peripheral blood genomic DNA. Overall study findings and caveats: Age-matched healthy donors had significantly more diverse, less clonal blood TCR repertoires than untreated cancer patients. In each cancer cohort, median generation probability increased across chemotherapy, suggesting thymic output rebounded. Loss of evenness, beyond lost richness, contributed to age-related TCR diversity decline in cancer patients.

The chain links TRBV30 to TRBJ2-3, with TRBD1 identical over 8 bases. The clonotype was recovered from a human donor with a solid tumor. Material: blood. CDR3 bases: TGTGCCTGGAGTGGGACAGGGTACAGCACAGATACGCAGTATTTT. Its protein product is CAWSGTGYSTDTQYF.